One and the same sample provided the 30 T cell receptor beta chains below, sequenced in a study of blood T cell repertoires in COVID-19. Clones were read by immunoSEQ multiplex PCR, and TCRdb kept only the in-frame ones, dropping some. Of fewer than 300,000 clones in the sample, 85% were seen once. The source material was PBMCs or T cells enriched from blood (not recorded which). The receptor source for this set is a woman aged 50 to 65 who had recovered from COVID-19.

The CDR3 is CAWSVLTGMFTDTQYF. The DNA for the CDR3 is TGTGCCTGGAGTGTACTAACAGGGATGTTCACAGATACGCAGTATTTT. The chain carries TRBV30 and TRBJ2-3; possible D gene TRBD1, 6 bases. Trimming removed 0 bases from V and 2 bases from J, with 15 bases in between. This CDR3 contains 16 residues. Germline CDR1 reads GTSNPN; CDR2 reads SVGIG (reference sequence).

A few counts support this clone. This chain links TRBV5-1 with TRBJ2-3, with TRBD1 identical over 10 bases. The length of the CDR3 is 16 residues. Unmatched junction bases numbered 7, after V lost 4 bases and J lost 2 bases. Per germline, CDR1 SGHRS and CDR2 YFSETQ. The CDR3 region is CASSQWDRGFTDTQYF. The CDR3 DNA reads TGCGCCAGCAGCCAATGGGACAGGGGCTTCACAGATACGCAGTATTTT.

The chain carries TRBV7-8 and TRBJ1-2; 10 bases agree with TRBD1. Germline values: CDR1 SGHVS, CDR2 FQNEAQ. V lost 5 bases and J lost 8; bases outside the gene matches: 8. This CDR3 has 14 amino acids. Here the CDR3 DNA reads TGTGCCAGCAGCCAGGACAGGGGGGTGCAGGGCTACACCTTC. This encodes CASSQDRGVQGYTF.

The V call is TRBV15, the J call TRBJ2-5, with 9 bases that match TRBD1. The CDR3 loop spans 15 amino acids. The V gene's germline CDR1 is LNHNV and CDR2 YYDKDF (reference sequence). The V and J ends lost 1 base and 4 bases, in that order; junction bases with no gene match: 4. The CDR3 DNA reads TGTGCCACCAGCAGAGGGGGACAGGGTGGAGAGACCCAGTACTTC. Protein: CATSRGGQGGETQYF.

CDR3: CASSFYGDRGRTQYF. As DNA, the CDR3 is TGCGCCAGCAGCTTTTATGGGGACAGGGGTCGGACCCAGTACTTC. The chain combines TRBV5-1 with TRBJ2-5, with TRBD1 matching over 10 bases. Unmatched junction bases numbered 8, after V lost 2 bases and J lost 7 bases. This CDR3 comprises 15 residues. Germline loops: CDR1 SGHRS, CDR2 YFSETQ.

V usage is TRBV9 and J usage is TRBJ1-4; TRBD1 aligns across 9 bases. Germline trimming cut 3 bases from V and 6 bases from J; bases unmatched to any gene: 9. CDR1 is SGDLS, CDR2 YYNGEE, per germline. CDR3 length equals 16 residues. The CDR3 DNA reads as TGTGCCAGCAGCGCTTCGACGACAGGGGGGTATGAAAAACTGTTTTTT. Amino acids: CASSASTTGGYEKLFF.

V usage is TRBV5-1 and J usage is TRBJ1-3, with D perhaps matching TRBD1 (6 bases). This CDR3 has 15 residues. Trimming removed 3 bases from V and 0 bases from J, with 10 bases in between. Germline V gene sequence: CDR1 SGHRS, CDR2 YFSETQ. DNA of the CDR3: TGCGCCAGCAGCTCCACAGGGAACTCTGGAAACACCATATATTTT. Amino acid sequence: CASSSTGNSGNTIYF. The full variable domain, rest sourced from reference TRBV5-1 and TRBJ1-3, is KAGVTQTPRYLIKTRGQQVTLSCSPISGHRSVSWYQQTPGQGLQFLFEYFSETQRNKGNFPGRFSGRQFSNSRSEMNVSTLELGDSALYLCASSSTGNSGNTIYFGEGSWLTVV.

The chain uses TRBV4-1 and TRBJ1-1; 9 nucleotides match TRBD1. V was pared by 2 bases and J by 2 bases, with 3 bases of the junction left unmatched. This CDR3 is built from 15 residues. CDR1 and CDR2 (germline): MGHRA, YSYEKL. As DNA, the CDR3 is TGCGCCAGCAGCCAAAGGGGACAGGGAAACACTGAAGCTTTCTTT. It translates to CASSQRGQGNTEAFF.

This clone was picked up one time. The chain carries TRBV3-1 (or the pseudogene TRBV3-2) and TRBJ1-5; 9 bases agree with TRBD1. The CDR3 length is 15 residues. The germline V gene encodes CDR1 LGHDT and CDR2 YNNKEL (reference sequence). Trimming removed 2 bases from V and 4 bases from J; junction bases left unmatched: 3. As DNA, the CDR3 is TGTGCCAGCAGCCAAAGCGACAGGGGGAATCAGCCCCAGCATTTT. It is translated as CASSQSDRGNQPQHF.

The rearrangement uses TRBV3-1 (or the pseudogene TRBV3-2) and TRBJ2-5; D unresolved. The CDR3 totals 12 residues. V was clipped by 4 bases and J by 1 base, with 4 bases between them. CDR1 LGHDT and CDR2 YNNKEL come from the germline V gene (reference sequence). The DNA of the CDR3 is TGTGCCAGCAGCCCTTTCCAAGAGACCCAGTACTTC. It specifies CASSPFQETQYF.

The chain has TRBV28 and TRBJ1-5, with D maybe TRBD1 (6 bases). This CDR3 region has 15 residues. The V gene's germline CDR1 is MDHEN and CDR2 SYDVKM. Trimming took off 3 bases at V and 6 bases at J, with 15 bases between the two ends. The CDR3 nucleotides are TGTGCCAGCAGTTTCTTTAGGGGGGAGGGTCAGCCCCAGCATTTT. Residues: CASSFFRGEGQPQHF.

V is TRBV6-5 and J is TRBJ1-5; no firm D call. The CDR3 has 15 residues. The germline V gene has CDR1 MNHEY and CDR2 SVGAGI. V gave up 2 bases and J gave up 9 bases, with 17 bases separating them. The CDR3 region is CASSYDGTQRRPQHF. DNA of the CDR3: TGTGCCAGCAGTTACGATGGTACTCAAAGGAGGCCCCAGCATTTT.

The gene calls are TRBV10-2 and TRBJ1-2, with 10 bases identical to TRBD1. The CDR3 extends over 15 amino acids. Losses at the gene ends were 0 bases for V and 4 bases for J; bases not matched to a gene: 2. CDR1 is WSHSY and CDR2 is SAAADI in the germline V gene. The CDR3 coding sequence is TGCGCCAGCAGTGAGTCGGGACAGGGGACCTATGGCTACACCTTC. This gives the protein CASSESGQGTYGYTF.

The chain is built from TRBV15 and TRBJ2-2; 9 bases are a match to TRBD1. Trimming at V came to 1 base and at J to 4 bases, leaving 4 bases not matched to a gene. The CDR3 has 16 amino acids. The germline V gene has CDR1 LNHNV and CDR2 YYDKDF (reference sequence). CDR3 loop: CATSRAGQGSTGELFF. The CDR3, as DNA: TGTGCCACCAGCAGAGCAGGACAGGGGAGCACCGGGGAGCTGTTTTTT.

The gene calls are TRBV19 and TRBJ1-1; 9 bases are a match to TRBD1. Germline V CDR1 and CDR2: LNHDA, SQIVND (reference sequence). The CDR3 extends over 16 amino acids. Losses at the gene ends were 4 bases for V and 1 base for J; bases not matched to a gene: 7. CDR3 residues: CASSKIPGQGNTEAFF. In nucleotides, the CDR3 is TGTGCCAGTAGTAAAATACCGGGACAGGGGAACACTGAAGCTTTCTTT.

The count of this clone is one. The genes are TRBV7-9 and TRBJ1-1; tentatively, D is TRBD1 (5 bases). Germline V gives CDR1 SEHNR, CDR2 FQNEAQ (reference sequence). There are 13 residues in the CDR3. V was clipped by 3 bases and J by 3 bases, with 8 bases between them. This CDR3 is CASSFGDYTEAFF. CDR3 sequence (DNA): TGTGCCAGCAGCTTTGGGGACTACACTGAAGCTTTCTTT.

The chain combines TRBV28 with TRBJ2-1; 8 nucleotides agree with TRBD1. This CDR3 region has 16 residues. Germline assignment: CDR1 MDHEN and CDR2 SYDVKM. J was trimmed by 0 bases and V by 6 bases; bases with no gene match: 7. The CDR3 reads CASSTGGIFSYNEQFF. In DNA form, the CDR3 reads TGTGCCAGCAGCACAGGGGGTATCTTCTCCTACAATGAGCAGTTCTTC.

This rearrangement joins TRBV19 to TRBJ1-1, with D perhaps TRBD1 (5 bases). Germline V gene lookup returns CDR1 LNHDA and CDR2 SQIVND (reference sequence). The CDR3 length is 13 residues. Deletions cut 11 bases from V and 0 bases from J, with 13 bases between. In DNA form, the CDR3 reads TGTGCCTCCAACGGGGGGTTGAACACTGAAGCTTTCTTT. Its protein is CASNGGLNTEAFF.

V is TRBV5-1 and J is TRBJ1-3; TRBD1 aligns across 8 bases. The germline V gene encodes CDR1 SGHRS and CDR2 YFSETQ. The CDR3 length is 16 residues. J lost 4 bases, V lost 0 bases, and 6 bases had no gene match. CDR3 loop: CASSLVPGGRGNTIYF. CDR3 DNA sequence: TGCGCCAGCAGCTTGGTGCCAGGGGGCAGAGGAAACACCATATATTTT.

The V gene is TRBV2, the J gene TRBJ1-5; D remains ambiguous. Germline-derived CDR1 and CDR2 are SNHLY and FYNNEI. The CDR3 runs to 13 residues. Between the trimmed V and J ends, which lost 2 bases and 7 bases, there was a span of 9 bases. The CDR3 here is CASSESLVQPQHF. The CDR3 DNA is TGTGCCAGCAGTGAATCCCTCGTCCAGCCCCAGCATTTT.

The J gene is TRBJ1-1, the V gene TRBV29-1; perhaps TRBD1 as D (6 bases). Germline V CDR1 and CDR2: SQVTM, ANQGSEA. V gave up 4 bases and J gave up 2 bases, with 8 bases separating them. The CDR3 runs 12 residues. The CDR3: CSVGGGNTEAFF. The CDR3 DNA follows: TGCAGCGTTGGCGGGGGCAACACTGAAGCTTTCTTT. The full variable domain, rest sourced from reference TRBV29-1 and TRBJ1-1, is SAVISQKPSRDICQRGTSLTIQCQVDSQVTMMFWYRQQPGQSLTLIATANQGSEATYESGFVIDKFPISRPNLTFSTLTVSNMSPEDSSIYLCSVGGGNTEAFFGQGTRLTVV.

This clone was recorded once. The J gene is TRBJ1-1, the V gene TRBV6-6, with D maybe TRBD1 (5 bases). V was cut by 3 bases and J by 3 bases, with 14 bases left in between. Germline-derived CDR1 and CDR2 are MNHNY and SVGAGI (reference sequence). This CDR3 spans 15 amino acids. The CDR3 region is CASSYHAGLDTEAFF. CDR3 nucleotides: TGTGCCAGCAGTTATCATGCAGGGTTGGACACTGAAGCTTTCTTT.

The V call is TRBV19, the J call TRBJ2-3, with 7 bases lining up with TRBD1. The V gene's germline CDR1 is LNHDA and CDR2 SQIVND (reference sequence). The CDR3 loop spans 15 amino acids. Germline trimming cut 2 bases from V and 1 base from J; bases unmatched to any gene: 3. CDR3 bases: TGTGCCAGTAGTATAATCGGGACAGGCACAGATACGCAGTATTTT. It encodes CASSIIGTGTDTQYF.

The V gene is TRBV6-1, the J gene TRBJ1-2; no reliable D call. Germline CDR1 and CDR2: MNHNS and SASEGT. This CDR3 contains 15 residues. Trimming took 3 bases from V and 6 from J, leaving 17 bases between them. The CDR3 sequence is CASSDGPSTHHGYTF. The CDR3 bases are TGTGCCAGCAGTGATGGGCCTTCCACTCACCATGGCTACACCTTC.

V and J are TRBV18 and TRBJ2-5; D uncertain. CDR3 size: 12 residues. Trimming shortened V by 5 bases and J by 5 bases, and 9 bases separated the two germline ends. CDR1 and CDR2 (germline): KGHSH, LQKENI. The CDR3 reads CASSWAGETQYF. In DNA form, the CDR3 reads TGTGCCAGCTCATGGGCTGGGGAGACCCAGTACTTC. Looking up the rest from reference TRBV18 and TRBJ2-5 gives the full variable domain: NAGVMQNPRHLVRRRGQEARLRCSPMKGHSHVYWYRQLPEEGLKFMVYLQKENIIDESGMPKERFSAEFPKEGPSILRIQQVVRGDSAAYFCASSWAGETQYFGPGTRLLVL.

The chain links TRBV15 to TRBJ2-2, with D hard to call. V was pared by 5 bases and J by 5 bases, with 9 bases between. This CDR3 contains 13 residues. CDR1 and CDR2 (germline): LNHNV, YYDKDF (reference sequence). The CDR3, as DNA: TGTGCCACCAGCCCACGAGGTACCGGGGAGCTGTTTTTT. The encoded protein is CATSPRGTGELFF.

The chain is built from TRBV11-2 and TRBJ2-7; 8 bases are a match to TRBD1. J lost 2 bases, V lost 5 bases, and 11 bases had no gene match. The CDR3 length is 16 residues. Germline CDR1 is SGHAT and CDR2 is FQNNGV. The CDR3 spells CASSRSTGGRAYEQYF. CDR3 sequence (DNA): TGTGCCAGCAGCAGAAGCACAGGGGGGCGGGCCTACGAGCAGTACTTC. Filled out from reference TRBV11-2 and TRBJ2-7, the complete variable domain reads EAGVAQSPRYKIIEKRQSVAFWCNPISGHATLYWYQQILGQGPKLLIQFQNNGVVDDSQLPKDRFSAERLKGVDSTLKIQPAKLEDSAVYLCASSRSTGGRAYEQYFGPGTRLTVT.

Here the CDR3 DNA reads TGTGCCAGCAGTGACAGGGTCGGACAAAATGAGCAGTTCTTC. Its protein product is CASSDRVGQNEQFF. The rearrangement links TRBV6-4 to TRBJ2-1; perhaps TRBD1 as D (5 bases). Trimming took 2 bases from V and 7 from J, leaving 12 bases between them. Germline-derived CDR1 and CDR2 are MRHNA and SNTAGT. This CDR3 comprises 14 residues.

The chain has TRBV4-2 and TRBJ1-6; TRBD1 matches 9 bases. The CDR3 is 15 residues long. The J segment lost 8 bases and the V segment lost 4 bases, leaving 6 bases of the junction unmatched. CDR1 LGHNA and CDR2 YNFKEQ come from the germline V gene. The CDR3 bases are TGTGCCAGCAGCCTCCAAACAGGGGGCGATTCACCCCTCCACTTT. As protein: CASSLQTGGDSPLHF.

This sequence joins TRBV12-3 or TRBV12-4 and TRBJ2-3, with D possibly being TRBD1 (5 bases). The CDR3 runs 13 residues. Between the trimmed V and J ends, which lost 2 bases and 5 bases, there was a span of 8 bases. The CDR3 is CASSLSREDTQYF. The CDR3 DNA reads as TGTGCCAGCAGTTTATCCAGGGAAGATACGCAGTATTTT.